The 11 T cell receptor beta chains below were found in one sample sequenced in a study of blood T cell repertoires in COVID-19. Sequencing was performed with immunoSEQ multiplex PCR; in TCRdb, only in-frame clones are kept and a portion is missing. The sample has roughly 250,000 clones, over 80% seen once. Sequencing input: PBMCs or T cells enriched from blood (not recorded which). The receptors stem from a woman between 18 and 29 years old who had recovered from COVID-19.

As DNA, the CDR3 is TGTGCCAGCAGCTCGGGGGGCGTTCTCTTTGGCTACACCTTC. Its protein product is CASSSGGVLFGYTF. The chain has TRBV5-8 and TRBJ1-2, with a possible D match to TRBD1 (6 bases). The CDR3 extends over 14 amino acids. The ends were cut back, 3 bases at V and 7 bases at J, with 16 bases in the middle. Looked up from germline, CDR1 is SGHTS and CDR2 is YDEGEE. Full variable domain (remainder filled in from reference TRBV5-8 and TRBJ1-2): EAGVTQSPTHLIKTRGQQATLRCSPISGHTSVYWYQQALGLGLQFLLWYDEGEERNRGNFPPRFSGRQFPNYSSELNVNALELEDSALYLCASSSGGVLFGYTFGSGTRLTVV.

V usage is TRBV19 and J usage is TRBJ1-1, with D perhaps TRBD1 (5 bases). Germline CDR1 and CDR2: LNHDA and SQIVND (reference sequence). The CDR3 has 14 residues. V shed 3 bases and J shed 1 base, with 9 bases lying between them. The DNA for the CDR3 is TGTGCCAGTAGTATTAGGAGGGGGAACACTGAAGCTTTCTTT. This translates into CASSIRRGNTEAFF.

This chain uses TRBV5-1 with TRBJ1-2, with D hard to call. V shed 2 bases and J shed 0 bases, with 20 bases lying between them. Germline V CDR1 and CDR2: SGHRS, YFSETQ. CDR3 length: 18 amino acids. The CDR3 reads CASSFLSSGLAANYGYTF. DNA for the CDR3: TGCGCCAGCAGCTTTTTATCGTCAGGACTGGCAGCTAACTATGGCTACACCTTC.

CDR3 amino acids: CASSQTGGNEKLFF. The CDR3 nucleotides read TGTGCCAGCAGTCAGACAGGGGGAAATGAAAAACTGTTTTTT. The rearrangement uses TRBV28 and TRBJ1-4, with 9 bases lining up with TRBD1. Losses at the gene ends were 5 bases for V and 5 bases for J; bases not matched to a gene: 3. This CDR3 is 14 amino acids long. The germline V gene encodes CDR1 MDHEN and CDR2 SYDVKM.

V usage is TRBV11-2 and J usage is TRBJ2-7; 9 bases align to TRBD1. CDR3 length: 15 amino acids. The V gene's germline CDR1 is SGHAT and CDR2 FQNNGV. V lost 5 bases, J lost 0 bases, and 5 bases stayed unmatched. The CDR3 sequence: CASSPGTGSSYEQYF. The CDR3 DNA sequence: TGTGCCAGCAGCCCAGGGACAGGGAGCTCCTACGAGCAGTACTTC. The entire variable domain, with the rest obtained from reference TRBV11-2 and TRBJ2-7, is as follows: EAGVAQSPRYKIIEKRQSVAFWCNPISGHATLYWYQQILGQGPKLLIQFQNNGVVDDSQLPKDRFSAERLKGVDSTLKIQPAKLEDSAVYLCASSPGTGSSYEQYFGPGTRLTVT.

The CDR3 DNA reads as TGCGCCAGCAGCCAGGTCCCTGCGGACATTCAGTACTTC. Translated: CASSQVPADIQYF. This chain joins TRBV4-1 and TRBJ2-4; D is undetermined. In germline, CDR1 is MGHRA, CDR2 YSYEKL. V dropped 3 bases and J dropped 8 bases, with 11 bases sitting between them. The CDR3 sequence is 13 residues long.

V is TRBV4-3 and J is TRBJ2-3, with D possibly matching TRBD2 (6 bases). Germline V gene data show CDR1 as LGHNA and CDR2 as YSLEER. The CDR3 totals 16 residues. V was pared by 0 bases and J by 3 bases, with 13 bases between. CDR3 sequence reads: CASSQEAGRWTDTQYF. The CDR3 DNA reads TGCGCCAGCAGCCAAGAGGCAGGGAGGTGGACAGATACGCAGTATTTT.

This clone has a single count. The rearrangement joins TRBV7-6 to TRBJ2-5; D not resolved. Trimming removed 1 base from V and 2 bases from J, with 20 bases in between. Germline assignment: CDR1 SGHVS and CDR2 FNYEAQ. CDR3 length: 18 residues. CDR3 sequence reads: CASSLVLRGYNIQETQYF. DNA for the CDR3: TGTGCCAGCAGCTTAGTCTTACGCGGCTACAATATTCAAGAGACCCAGTACTTC.

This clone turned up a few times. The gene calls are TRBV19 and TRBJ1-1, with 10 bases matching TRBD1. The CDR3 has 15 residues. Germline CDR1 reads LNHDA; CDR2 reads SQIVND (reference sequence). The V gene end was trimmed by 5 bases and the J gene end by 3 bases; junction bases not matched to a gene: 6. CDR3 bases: TGTGCCAGTAGTCCGACCGGGACAGGGGACACTGAAGCTTTCTTT. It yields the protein CASSPTGTGDTEAFF.

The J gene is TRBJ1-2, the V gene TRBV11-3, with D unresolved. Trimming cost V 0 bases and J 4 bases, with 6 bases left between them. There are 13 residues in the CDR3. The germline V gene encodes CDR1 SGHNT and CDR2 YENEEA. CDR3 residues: CASSLDLSYGYTF. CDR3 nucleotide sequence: TGTGCCAGCAGCTTAGATCTTTCCTATGGCTACACCTTC.

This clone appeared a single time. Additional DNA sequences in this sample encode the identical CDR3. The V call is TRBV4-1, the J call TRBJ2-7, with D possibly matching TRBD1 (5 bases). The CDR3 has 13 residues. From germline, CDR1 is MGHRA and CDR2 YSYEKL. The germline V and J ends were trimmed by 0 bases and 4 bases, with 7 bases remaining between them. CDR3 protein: CASSQDQGYEQYF. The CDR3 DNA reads TGCGCCAGCAGCCAAGATCAGGGTTACGAGCAGTACTTC.